Shown below are 29 T cell receptor beta chains from a single sample sequenced in a study of blood T cell repertoires in COVID-19. Only in-frame clones appear in the TCRdb table, and some are missing; sequencing was by immunoSEQ multiplex PCR. The sample has 200,000 to 250,000 clones, approximately 80% seen once. The sequenced material came from PBMCs or T cells enriched from blood (not recorded which). These receptors were collected from a man in his 60s who had recovered from COVID-19.

This chain uses TRBV3-1 (or the pseudogene TRBV3-2) with TRBJ1-1; D possibly corresponds to TRBD1 (5 bases). The CDR3 has 13 amino acids. V was clipped by 0 bases and J by 5 bases, with 7 bases between them. In germline, CDR1 is LGHDT, CDR2 YNNKEL (reference sequence). The CDR3 here is CASSQDRATEAFF. CDR3 coding DNA: TGTGCCAGCAGCCAAGACAGGGCGACTGAAGCTTTCTTT.

The genes are TRBV19 and TRBJ2-1; a possible D gene is TRBD2 (6 bases). Germline CDR1 LNHDA, CDR2 SQIVND (reference sequence). The CDR3 is 13 residues long. Trimming removed 8 bases at V and 7 bases at J, with 15 bases between. The CDR3 DNA is TGTGCCAGTGTTGGGGTTGCGGGAAATGAGCAGTTCTTC. Its protein is CASVGVAGNEQFF.

The chain links TRBV28 to TRBJ1-2; possible D gene TRBD1, 5 bases. V lost 1 base and J 4 bases, leaving 7 bases between the germline ends. Germline V gene data show CDR1 as MDHEN and CDR2 as SYDVKM. This CDR3 is 13 amino acids long. The CDR3 protein is CASSLSGGYGYTF. The CDR3 DNA is TGTGCCAGCAGTTTATCCGGGGGCTATGGCTACACCTTC.

The chain has TRBV11-1 and TRBJ1-2; 8 nucleotides agree with TRBD1. This CDR3 is built from 14 residues. Germline values: CDR1 SGHAT, CDR2 FQDESV (reference sequence). With 5 bases clipped from V and 3 bases from J, the junction kept 5 bases outside the gene matches. The CDR3 region is CASSPGQGHYGYTF. CDR3 nucleotide sequence: TGTGCCAGCAGCCCCGGACAGGGCCACTATGGCTACACCTTC.

This chain links TRBV5-1 with TRBJ1-6; D may be TRBD1 (5 bases). V lost 7 bases, J lost 9 bases, and 14 bases lay in between. There are 13 residues in the CDR3. In germline, CDR1 is SGHRS, CDR2 YFSETQ. The CDR3 coding sequence is TGCGCCAGCCGCGACACCCAGGGTTCACCCCTCCACTTT. Amino acids: CASRDTQGSPLHF.

The chain employs TRBV29-1 and TRBJ1-2, with D uncertain. Trimming removed 3 bases from V and 8 bases from J, with 13 bases in between. Per germline, CDR1 SQVTM and CDR2 ANQGSEA. The CDR3 is 12 residues long. CDR3 region: CSVEEGGRGYTF. In DNA form, the CDR3 reads TGCAGCGTTGAGGAGGGAGGCAGAGGCTACACCTTC. The complete variable domain, with remaining parts taken from reference TRBV29-1 and TRBJ1-2, reads SAVISQKPSRDICQRGTSLTIQCQVDSQVTMMFWYRQQPGQSLTLIATANQGSEATYESGFVIDKFPISRPNLTFSTLTVSNMSPEDSSIYLCSVEEGGRGYTFGSGTRLTVV.

The V and J genes are TRBV5-6 and TRBJ1-2; D is ambiguous. CDR1 SGHDT and CDR2 YYEEEE come from the germline V gene. With 1 base removed from V and 4 bases from J, the gap between germline ends came to 8 bases. The CDR3 extends over 13 amino acids. The CDR3 protein is CASSLTVPYGYTF. CDR3 bases: TGTGCCAGCAGCTTGACAGTTCCCTATGGCTACACCTTC.

The gene calls are TRBV6-5 and TRBJ1-4; maybe TRBD1 (5 bases). The CDR3 is 12 residues long. The germline V gene encodes CDR1 MNHEY and CDR2 SVGAGI. V was pared by 6 bases and J by 10 bases, with 12 bases between. CDR3 residues: CASSLRGGKLFF. The CDR3 coding sequence is TGTGCCAGCAGCCTAAGGGGCGGAAAACTGTTTTTT.

This chain uses TRBV16 with TRBJ1-4, with D unclear. Germline V CDR1 and CDR2: KGHSY, FQNENV. V lost 4 bases and J 2 bases, leaving 8 bases between the germline ends. The CDR3 loop spans 14 amino acids. DNA of the CDR3: TGTGCCAGCAGCCCGACCGGGACTAATGAAAAACTGTTTTTT. It yields the protein CASSPTGTNEKLFF.

This chain connects TRBV7-6 to TRBJ1-4; TRBD1 agrees at 8 bases. The length of the CDR3 is 16 residues. After removal of 5 bases from V and 7 bases from J, the junction contained 12 bases not matched to a gene. Germline assignment: CDR1 SGHVS and CDR2 FNYEAQ. CDR3 sequence reads: CASSPKARGRFEKLFF. As DNA, the CDR3 is TGTGCCAGCAGCCCAAAGGCCAGGGGGCGGTTTGAAAAACTGTTTTTT.

Remarks on this clone: Other DNA sequences in the sample encode the same CDR3. In DNA form, the CDR3 reads TGTGCCAGCAGCCAACCGGGTTCCTACGAGCAGTACTTC. Its translation: CASSQPGSYEQYF. The V call is TRBV3-1 (or the pseudogene TRBV3-2), the J call TRBJ2-7; D gene unclear. The germline CDR1 and CDR2 sequences are LGHDT and YNNKEL (reference sequence). V was shortened by 2 bases and J by 1 base, with 6 bases between the two germline ends. The CDR3 extends over 13 amino acids.

This sequence joins TRBV5-4 and TRBJ1-2, with D unclear. The germline gives CDR1 SGHNT, CDR2 YYREEE (reference sequence). The CDR3 extends over 13 amino acids. Trimming removed 2 bases at V and 7 bases at J, with 12 bases between. The CDR3 reads CASSFQGESGYTF. The CDR3 region has the DNA TGTGCCAGCAGCTTTCAAGGAGAGAGTGGCTACACCTTC.

This clone appeared a single time. The chain joins TRBV5-1 to TRBJ1-3; D remains ambiguous. Trimming shortened V by 1 base and J by 0 bases, and 8 bases separated the two germline ends. From germline, CDR1 is SGHRS and CDR2 YFSETQ. The CDR3 runs 15 residues. The CDR3 nucleotides are TGCGCCAGCAGCTTGACATGGAGCTCTGGAAACACCATATATTTT. This encodes CASSLTWSSGNTIYF.

Only one count was recorded for this clone. CDR3 sequence: CASEGDRNSPLHF. In nucleotides, the CDR3 is TGTGCCAGCGAGGGGGACAGAAATTCACCCCTCCACTTT. This chain uses TRBV11-3 with TRBJ1-6, with TRBD1 identical over 7 bases. CDR3 length equals 13 residues. Germline V gives CDR1 SGHNT, CDR2 YENEEA. V dropped 8 bases and J dropped 7; count of bases not matched to a gene: 5.

The V and J genes are TRBV6-2 or TRBV6-3 and TRBJ2-5; tentatively, D is TRBD1 (5 bases). Trimming cost V 2 bases and J 0 bases, with 16 bases left between them. The CDR3 is made up of 17 amino acids. Germline CDR1 and CDR2: MNHEY and SVGEGT. The CDR3 DNA sequence: TGTGCCAGCAGTTACGGTCGTGGGGCCAACAACCAAGAGACCCAGTACTTC. This translates into CASSYGRGANNQETQYF.

The V and J genes are TRBV5-1 and TRBJ1-5; D call uncertain. The V gene's germline CDR1 is SGHRS and CDR2 YFSETQ. The CDR3 sequence is 15 residues long. Trimming shortened V by 0 bases and J by 0 bases, and 7 bases separated the two germline ends. The CDR3 bases are TGCGCCAGCAGCTTGGACAGCTATAGCAATCAGCCCCAGCATTTT. Translated: CASSLDSYSNQPQHF.

The rearrangement joins TRBV4-2 to TRBJ2-2; 7 nucleotides align to TRBD2. CDR3 length: 17 amino acids. The trim removed 0 bases at V and 4 bases at J, leaving 8 bases unmatched. Germline V lookup: CDR1 LGHNA, CDR2 YNFKEQ. CDR3 region: CASSQDPGGDITGELFF. As DNA, the CDR3 is TGTGCCAGCAGCCAAGATCCGGGGGGAGATATCACCGGGGAGCTGTTTTTT.

This clone was detected only once. The chain recombines TRBV19 with TRBJ1-2; 7 bases line up with TRBD1. V shed 5 bases and J 2 bases; nucleotides not matched to a gene: 2. Looked up from germline, CDR1 is LNHDA and CDR2 is SQIVND (reference sequence). The CDR3 sequence is 13 residues long. As DNA, the CDR3 is TGTGCCAGTAGTCCGACAGGGAACTATGGCTACACCTTC. Translated: CASSPTGNYGYTF.

The chain employs TRBV19 and TRBJ2-2; D unresolved. From germline, CDR1 is LNHDA and CDR2 SQIVND (reference sequence). This CDR3 spans 14 amino acids. The V end was cut by 5 bases, the J end by 3 bases, with 10 bases between. In nucleotides, the CDR3 is TGTGCCAGTAGTCCCTTTCAGGACACCGGGGAGCTGTTTTTT. Protein sequence: CASSPFQDTGELFF.

The chain joins TRBV15 to TRBJ1-2, with D perhaps matching TRBD1 (6 bases). CDR3 size: 14 residues. Between the trimmed V and J ends, which lost 0 bases and 6 bases, there was a span of 11 bases. Germline V gene data show CDR1 as LNHNV and CDR2 as YYDKDF (reference sequence). DNA for the CDR3: TGTGCCACCAGCAGAGATGGGGACAACCATGGCTACACCTTC. Translated: CATSRDGDNHGYTF.

The chain links TRBV9 to TRBJ1-3, with D uncertain. Trimming shortened V by 4 bases and J by 0 bases, and 14 bases separated the two germline ends. Per germline, CDR1 SGDLS and CDR2 YYNGEE. CDR3 size: 16 residues. Written as DNA, the CDR3 is TGTGCCAGCAGCCCCTCCGGCAGGCCCTCTGGAAACACCATATATTTT. It yields the protein CASSPSGRPSGNTIYF. Looking up the rest from reference TRBV9 and TRBJ1-3 gives the full variable domain: DSGVTQTPKHLITATGQRVTLRCSPRSGDLSVYWYQQSLDQGLQFLIQYYNGEERAKGNILERFSAQQFPDLHSELNLSSLELGDSALYFCASSPSGRPSGNTIYFGEGSWLTVV.

J is TRBJ2-2 and V is TRBV30; no clear D. The CDR3 runs to 14 residues. The germline CDR1 and CDR2 sequences are GTSNPN and SVGIG (reference sequence). V was clipped by 0 bases and J by 5 bases, with 10 bases between them. CDR3 in amino acids: CAWSVAKETGELFF. The CDR3 DNA reads TGTGCCTGGAGTGTAGCTAAGGAGACCGGGGAGCTGTTTTTT.

This chain connects TRBV6-5 to TRBJ2-1, with D perhaps matching TRBD2 (5 bases). The germline V gene encodes CDR1 MNHEY and CDR2 SVGAGI. CDR3 length equals 14 residues. V shed 10 bases and J shed 0 bases, with 13 bases lying between them. The CDR3 loop is CATQEASSYNEQFF. CDR3 sequence (DNA): TGTGCCACCCAGGAGGCGAGCTCCTACAATGAGCAGTTCTTC.

This CDR3 reads CASSMDRGQNEKLFF. CDR3 coding DNA: TGTGCCAGTAGTATGGACAGGGGACAAAATGAAAAACTGTTTTTT. V and J are TRBV19 and TRBJ1-4; 9 bases fit TRBD1. Unmatched junction bases numbered 4, after V lost 3 bases and J lost 5 bases. CDR1 is LNHDA and CDR2 is SQIVND in the germline V gene (reference sequence). The CDR3 covers 15 residues.

V and J are TRBV19 and TRBJ2-1; weak D call: TRBD1 (6 bases). Germline V gene data show CDR1 as LNHDA and CDR2 as SQIVND (reference sequence). This CDR3 region has 14 residues. V was cut by 3 bases and J by 4 bases, with 10 bases left in between. DNA of the CDR3: TGTGCCAGTAGTATGGACAGACAATACAATGAGCAGTTCTTC. It codes for CASSMDRQYNEQFF.

The gene calls are TRBV6-2 or TRBV6-3 and TRBJ1-5, with 8 bases matching TRBD1. This CDR3 is 14 amino acids long. Trimming removed 5 bases from V and 7 bases from J; junction bases left unmatched: 7. Germline CDR1 reads MNHEY; CDR2 reads SVGEGT. The CDR3: CASSKSGGRQPQHF. The CDR3, as DNA: TGTGCCAGCAGTAAATCAGGGGGCCGGCAGCCCCAGCATTTT.

The chain couples TRBV7-9 to TRBJ1-1, with 7 bases lining up with TRBD1. Germline lookup yields CDR1 SEHNR and CDR2 FQNEAQ (reference sequence). The CDR3 consists of 14 residues. V lost 4 bases to trimming and J lost 7 bases; unmatched junction nucleotides: 9. The CDR3 here is CASSYSRDRGEAFF. For the CDR3, the DNA is TGTGCCAGCAGCTACTCCCGGGACAGAGGTGAAGCTTTCTTT.

This rearrangement joins TRBV27 to TRBJ2-5, with unresolved D. In germline, CDR1 is MNHEY, CDR2 SMNVEV (reference sequence). The V end lost 6 bases, the J end lost 7 bases, and 15 bases lay between the germline ends. This CDR3 region has 13 residues. Here the CDR3 reads CASRNEMFGTQYF. The CDR3 DNA reads as TGTGCCAGCAGAAACGAGATGTTTGGGACCCAGTACTTC.

The chain has TRBV15 and TRBJ1-6, with a weak D call TRBD1 (5 bases). Germline V CDR1 and CDR2: LNHNV, YYDKDF (reference sequence). CDR3 length: 13 amino acids. The V gene lost 2 bases and the J gene lost 9 bases, with 8 bases spanning the gap. CDR3 amino acids: CATSRQGSSPLHF. CDR3 in DNA: TGTGCCACCAGCAGACAGGGTAGTTCACCCCTCCACTTT.